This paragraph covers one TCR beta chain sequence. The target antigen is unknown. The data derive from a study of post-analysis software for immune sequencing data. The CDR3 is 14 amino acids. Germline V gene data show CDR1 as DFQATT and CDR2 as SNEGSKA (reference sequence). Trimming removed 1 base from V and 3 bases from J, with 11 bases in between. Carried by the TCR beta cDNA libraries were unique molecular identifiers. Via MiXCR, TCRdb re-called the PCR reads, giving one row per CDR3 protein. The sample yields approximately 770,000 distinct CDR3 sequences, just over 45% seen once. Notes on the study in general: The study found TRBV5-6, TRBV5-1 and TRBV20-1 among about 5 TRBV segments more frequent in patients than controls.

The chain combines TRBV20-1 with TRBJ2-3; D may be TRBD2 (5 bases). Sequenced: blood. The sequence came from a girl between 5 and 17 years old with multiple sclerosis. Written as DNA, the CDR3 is TGCAGTGCTAGAGGGCTAGCCCGGACAGATACGCAGTATTTT. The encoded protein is CSARGLARTDTQYF.